A single TCR beta chain is shown here with its context. This sample is part of a study of T cell responses to AZD1222 COVID-19 vaccine. Trimming took off 1 base at V and 1 base at J, with 10 bases between the two ends. The germline CDR1 and CDR2 sequences are SEHNR and FQNEAQ (reference sequence). This CDR3 contains 15 residues. Using immunoSEQ multiplex PCR, the repertoire was profiled, and TCRdb retains in-frame clones only, with some absent. The table has about 120,000 clones, roughly 84% seen once. The sample here was peripheral blood, taken on day 0 of AZD1222 vaccination. The receptor was isolated from an adult in good health. This chain links TRBV7-9 with TRBJ1-1, with D tentatively TRBD1 (5 bases). The CDR3 region has the DNA TGTGCCAGCAGCTTAGGTGGAGGGGAGAACACTGAAGCTTTCTTT. This sequence encodes CASSLGGGENTEAFF. Combining the CDR3 with reference TRBV7-9 and TRBJ1-1 gives the whole variable domain DTGVSQNPRHKITKRGQNVTFRCDPISEHNRLYWYRQTLGQGPEFLTYFQNEAQLEKSRLLSDRFSAERPKGSFSTLEIQRTEQGDSAMYLCASSLGGGENTEAFFGQGTRLTVV.